This TCR beta chain is from a study of shared clonotypes between healthy human individuals. Findings and caveats of the study: Across subsets, estimated richness was generally greater for naive than for memory populations.

CD45RO-negative cells were positively selected for CCR7, leaving out terminally differentiated effector memory CD45RA+ cells. This CDR3 is 14 amino acids long. Trimming cost V 1 base and J 2 bases, with 9 bases left between them. The germline gives CDR1 SGHAT, CDR2 FQNNGV. Libraries were prepared by immunoSEQ multiplex PCR; TCRdb keeps only in-frame clonotypes and omits some of them. The sample lists about 2 million clones, 85% to 95% occurring once. Of note for this clone: Its specificity is unknown.

J is TRBJ2-7 and V is TRBV11-2, with no clear D. The sequenced sample consisted of naive CD8+ T cells sorted from blood. This TCR derives from a man aged 18-30 years in good health. CDR3 amino acids: CASSLVLGPYEQYF. DNA for the CDR3: TGTGCCAGCAGCTTAGTGCTGGGTCCCTACGAGCAGTACTTC. The whole variable domain, filled in from reference TRBV11-2 and TRBJ2-7, reads EAGVAQSPRYKIIEKRQSVAFWCNPISGHATLYWYQQILGQGPKLLIQFQNNGVVDDSQLPKDRFSAERLKGVDSTLKIQPAKLEDSAVYLCASSLVLGPYEQYFGPGTRLTVT.